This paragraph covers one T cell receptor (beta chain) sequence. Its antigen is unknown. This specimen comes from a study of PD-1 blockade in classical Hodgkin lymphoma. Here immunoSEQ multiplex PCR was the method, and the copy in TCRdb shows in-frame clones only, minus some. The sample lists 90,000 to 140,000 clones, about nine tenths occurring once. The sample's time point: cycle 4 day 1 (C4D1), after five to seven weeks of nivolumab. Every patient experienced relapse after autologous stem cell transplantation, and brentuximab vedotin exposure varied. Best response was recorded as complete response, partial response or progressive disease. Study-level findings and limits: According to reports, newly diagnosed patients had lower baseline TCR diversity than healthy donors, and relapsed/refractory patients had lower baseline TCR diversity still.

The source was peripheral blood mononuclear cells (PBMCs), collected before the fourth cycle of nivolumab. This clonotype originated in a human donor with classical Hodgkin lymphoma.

The CDR3 reads CASSYYVGDRAPYEQYF. CDR3 DNA sequence: TGTGCCAGCAGTTACTACGTCGGGGACAGGGCTCCCTACGAGCAGTACTTC. V and J are TRBV11-2 and TRBJ2-7, with 9 positions matching TRBD1. J was trimmed by 2 bases and V by 6 bases; bases with no gene match: 14. In germline, CDR1 is SGHAT, CDR2 FQNNGV. This CDR3 has 17 amino acids.